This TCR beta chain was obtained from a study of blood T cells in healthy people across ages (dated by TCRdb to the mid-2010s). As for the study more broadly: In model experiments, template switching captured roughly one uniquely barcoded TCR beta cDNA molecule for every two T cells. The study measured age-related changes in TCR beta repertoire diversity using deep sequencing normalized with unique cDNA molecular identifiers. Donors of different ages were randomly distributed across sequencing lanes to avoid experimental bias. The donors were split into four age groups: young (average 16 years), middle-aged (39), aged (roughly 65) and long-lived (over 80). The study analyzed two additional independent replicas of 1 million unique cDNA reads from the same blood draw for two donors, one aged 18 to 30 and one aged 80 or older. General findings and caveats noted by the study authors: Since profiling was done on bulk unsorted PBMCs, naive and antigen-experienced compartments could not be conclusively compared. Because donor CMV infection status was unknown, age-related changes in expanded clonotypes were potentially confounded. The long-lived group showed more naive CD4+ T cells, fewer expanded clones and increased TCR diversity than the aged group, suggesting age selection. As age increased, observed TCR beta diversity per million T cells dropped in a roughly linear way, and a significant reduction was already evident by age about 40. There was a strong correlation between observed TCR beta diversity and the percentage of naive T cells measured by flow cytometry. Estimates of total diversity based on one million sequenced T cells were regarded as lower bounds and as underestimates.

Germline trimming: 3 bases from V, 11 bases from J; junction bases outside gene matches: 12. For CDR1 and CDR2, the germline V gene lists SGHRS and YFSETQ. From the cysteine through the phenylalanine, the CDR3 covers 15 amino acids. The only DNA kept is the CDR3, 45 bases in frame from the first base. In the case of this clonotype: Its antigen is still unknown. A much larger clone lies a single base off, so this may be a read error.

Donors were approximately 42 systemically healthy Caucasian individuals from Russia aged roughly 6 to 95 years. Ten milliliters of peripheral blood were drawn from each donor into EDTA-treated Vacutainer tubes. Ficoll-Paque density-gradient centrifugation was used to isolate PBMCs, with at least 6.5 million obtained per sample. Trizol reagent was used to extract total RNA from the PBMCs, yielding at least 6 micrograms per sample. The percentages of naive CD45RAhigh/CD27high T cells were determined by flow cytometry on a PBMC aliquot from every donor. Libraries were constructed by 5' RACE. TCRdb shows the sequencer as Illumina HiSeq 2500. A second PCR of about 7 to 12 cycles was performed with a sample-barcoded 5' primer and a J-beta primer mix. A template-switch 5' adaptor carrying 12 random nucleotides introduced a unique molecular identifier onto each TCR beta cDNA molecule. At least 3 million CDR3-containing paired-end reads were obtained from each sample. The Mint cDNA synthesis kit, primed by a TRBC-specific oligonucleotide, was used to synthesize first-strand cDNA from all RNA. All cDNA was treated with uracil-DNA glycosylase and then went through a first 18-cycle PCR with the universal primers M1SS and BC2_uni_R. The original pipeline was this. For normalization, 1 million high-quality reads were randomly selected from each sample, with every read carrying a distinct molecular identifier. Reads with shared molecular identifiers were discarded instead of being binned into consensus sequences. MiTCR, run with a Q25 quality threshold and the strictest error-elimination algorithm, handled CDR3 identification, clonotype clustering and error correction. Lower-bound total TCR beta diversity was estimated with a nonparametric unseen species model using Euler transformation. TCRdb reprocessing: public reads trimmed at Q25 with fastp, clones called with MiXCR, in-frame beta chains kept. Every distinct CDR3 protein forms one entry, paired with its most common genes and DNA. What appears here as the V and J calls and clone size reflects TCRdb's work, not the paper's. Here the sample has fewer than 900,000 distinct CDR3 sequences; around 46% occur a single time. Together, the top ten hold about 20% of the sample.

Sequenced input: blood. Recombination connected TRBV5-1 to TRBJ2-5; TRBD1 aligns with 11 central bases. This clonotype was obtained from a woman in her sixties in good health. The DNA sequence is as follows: TGCGCCAGCAGCTCGGGACAGGGGGGGATCAATGAGCAGTACTTC. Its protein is CASSSGQGGINEQYF.